The 21 T cell receptor beta chains below were found in one sample sequenced in a study of blood T cell repertoires in COVID-19. Sequenced by immunoSEQ multiplex PCR; TCRdb stores in-frame clones only, minus some. The table has some 220,000 clones, about 87% seen once. Sequencing was carried out using PBMCs or T cells enriched from blood (not recorded which). The receptors come from a woman in her 30s who had recovered from COVID-19.

The chain joins TRBV7-6 to TRBJ1-2; perhaps TRBD1 as D (5 bases). The V gene lost 2 bases and the J gene lost 0 bases, with 13 bases spanning the gap. Germline V gene sequence: CDR1 SGHVS, CDR2 FNYEAQ. This CDR3 contains 16 residues. DNA of the CDR3: TGTGCCAGCAGCTTAACCCCGACAGCAGCTAACTATGGCTACACCTTC. Translation: CASSLTPTAANYGYTF.

This sequence joins TRBV5-6 and TRBJ1-1; possible D gene TRBD1, 6 bases. Per germline, CDR1 SGHDT and CDR2 YYEEEE. This CDR3 region has 14 residues. V was cut by 4 bases and J by 3 bases, with 13 bases left in between. DNA for the CDR3: TGTGCCAGCAGCGAAACAGGGTTGGACACTGAAGCTTTCTTT. This sequence encodes CASSETGLDTEAFF.

The chain employs TRBV2 and TRBJ2-4, with TRBD2 matching 8 bases. This CDR3 is built from 17 residues. Trimming at V came to 2 bases and at J to 12 bases, leaving 18 bases not matched to a gene. Germline CDR1 and CDR2: SNHLY and FYNNEI. CDR3 DNA: TGTGCCAGCAGTGAAAAGCGTCAGCGGGGGCGGGCCCAGGCTCAGTACTTC. Translating it yields CASSEKRQRGRAQAQYF.

This chain links TRBV19 with TRBJ1-5; 10 bases are a match to TRBD1. The CDR3 is made up of 16 amino acids. With V trimmed by 7 bases and J by 9 bases, 15 bases remained unmatched. CDR1 and CDR2 from the germline V gene are LNHDA and SQIVND (reference sequence). The CDR3 protein is CASTVIRDRGPSPQHF. CDR3 DNA: TGTGCCAGTACCGTCATCCGGGACAGGGGCCCTTCGCCCCAGCATTTT.

The chain employs TRBV4-3 and TRBJ1-5, with 7 nucleotides matching TRBD1. CDR3 size: 14 residues. The germline CDR1 and CDR2 sequences are LGHNA and YSLEER. V lost 3 bases to trimming and J lost 4 bases; unmatched junction nucleotides: 3. The CDR3 nucleotides are TGCGCCAGCAGCCAGGGGACAGAAAATCAGCCCCAGCATTTT. This sequence encodes CASSQGTENQPQHF.

The rearrangement joins TRBV19 to TRBJ2-3, with 12 bases aligning to TRBD2. Germline lookup yields CDR1 LNHDA and CDR2 SQIVND (reference sequence). V trimming: 6 bases; J trimming: 2 bases; junction bases outside the gene matches: 3. The CDR3 runs to 15 residues. CDR3 protein: CASSRTSGNTDTQYF. The CDR3 region has the DNA TGTGCCAGTAGCAGGACTAGCGGGAACACAGATACGCAGTATTTT.

The chain uses TRBV6-5 and TRBJ1-5; D call uncertain. With 7 bases removed from V and 6 bases from J, the gap between germline ends came to 13 bases. The CDR3 loop spans 13 amino acids. CDR1 is MNHEY, CDR2 SVGAGI, per germline. The CDR3 nucleotides read TGTGCCAGCACTCGACTAGGTCCTCAGCCCCAGCATTTT. Translated: CASTRLGPQPQHF.

J is TRBJ1-6 and V is TRBV6-5; D unclear. The CDR3 loop spans 15 amino acids. V was clipped by 2 bases and J by 8 bases, with 13 bases between them. Germline V gene lookup returns CDR1 MNHEY and CDR2 SVGAGI. Here the CDR3 reads CASSYDGSGDSPLHF. CDR3 DNA sequence: TGTGCCAGCAGTTACGATGGCTCCGGGGATTCACCCCTCCACTTT.

This chain uses TRBV5-4 with TRBJ1-1; D is perhaps TRBD1 (6 bases). Per germline, CDR1 SGHNT and CDR2 YYREEE (reference sequence). Trimming removed 0 bases from V and 10 bases from J, with 13 bases in between. This CDR3 comprises 13 residues. As DNA, the CDR3 is TGTGCCAGCAGCTTGGAGGACAGCCTAGCAGCTTTCTTT. It translates to CASSLEDSLAAFF.

The chain joins TRBV5-1 to TRBJ2-6; no definite D call. This CDR3 has 16 residues. V lost 0 bases and J lost 4, with 11 bases in between. Germline V gives CDR1 SGHRS, CDR2 YFSETQ. The CDR3 DNA sequence: TGCGCCAGCAGCTTGGTACAGTCCTTAGGGGCCAACGTCCTGACTTTC. It yields the protein CASSLVQSLGANVLTF.

Of note for this clone: One junction end disagrees with the germline gene, perhaps due to a read error. The rearrangement uses TRBV5-5 and TRBJ2-7, with 8 bases identical to TRBD1. In germline, CDR1 is SGHKS, CDR2 YYEKEE (reference sequence). The CDR3 sequence is 13 residues long. The CDR3 is CASSHRGADEQYF. The CDR3, as DNA: TGTGCCAGCAGCCACAGGGGGGCAGACGAGCAGTATTTC. The complete variable domain, with remaining parts taken from reference TRBV5-5 and TRBJ2-7, reads DAGVTQSPTHLIKTRGQQVTLRCSPISGHKSVSWYQQVLGQGPQFIFQYYEKEERGRGNFPDRFSARQFPNYSSELNVNALLLGDSALYLCASSHRGADEQYFGPGTRLTVT.

The chain links TRBV11-2 to TRBJ2-1, with D unclear. The CDR3 is 13 residues long. The germline V and J ends were trimmed by 1 base and 1 base, with 2 bases remaining between them. Per the germline V gene, CDR1 is SGHAT and CDR2 is FQNNGV. The chain's CDR3 is CASSLVSYNEQFF. Written as DNA, the CDR3 is TGTGCCAGCAGCTTAGTATCCTACAATGAGCAGTTCTTC.

CDR3 nucleotides: TGTGCCAGTGGGCCGACCACTGAAGCTTTCTTT. This sequence encodes CASGPTTEAFF. This sequence joins TRBV6-5 and TRBJ1-1; D unresolved. Germline loops: CDR1 MNHEY, CDR2 SVGAGI. The CDR3 contains 11 residues. V lost 9 bases and J 4 bases, leaving 9 bases between the germline ends.

The chain employs TRBV2 and TRBJ1-3; D is unclear. The CDR3 spans 14 residues. CDR1 and CDR2 (germline): SNHLY, FYNNEI. Trimming removed 3 bases from V and 0 bases from J, with 6 bases in between. CDR3 region: CASSEGFSGNTIYF. The CDR3, as DNA: TGTGCCAGCAGTGAGGGCTTCTCTGGAAACACCATATATTTT. The variable domain in full, completed from reference TRBV2 and TRBJ1-3, reads EPEVTQTPSHQVTQMGQEVILRCVPISNHLYFYWYRQILGQKVEFLVSFYNNEISEKSEIFDDQFSVERPDGSNFTLKIRSTKLEDSAMYFCASSEGFSGNTIYFGEGSWLTVV.

The genes are TRBV29-1 and TRBJ2-7; D perhaps matches TRBD1 (6 bases). Germline CDR1 and CDR2: SQVTM and ANQGSEA. V lost 4 bases and J lost 7, with 14 bases in between. This CDR3 contains 12 residues. The CDR3 here is CSVVDRSFEQYF. In DNA form, the CDR3 reads TGCAGCGTTGTAGACAGGTCCTTTGAGCAGTACTTC.

This clone was seen just once. The chain is built from TRBV6-1 and TRBJ1-2; 8 bases agree with TRBD1. The CDR3 totals 16 residues. J gave up 4 bases and V 1 base, and 8 bases lay outside the gene matches. Germline lookup yields CDR1 MNHNS and CDR2 SASEGT. CDR3 bases: TGTGCCAGCAGTGAAGAAGCAGGGGGCATGGTCTATGGCTACACCTTC. Protein sequence: CASSEEAGGMVYGYTF.

V and J are TRBV7-2 and TRBJ2-7; D is undetermined. CDR3 length equals 13 residues. Germline CDR1 and CDR2: SGHTA and FQGNSA. V gave up 1 base and J gave up 1 base, with 5 bases separating them. The DNA for the CDR3 is TGTGCCAGCAGCTTAGTCCAGTCCTACGAGCAGTACTTC. Amino acids: CASSLVQSYEQYF.

This clone showed up many times. The chain uses TRBV2 and TRBJ1-2; TRBD1 matches at 9 bases. The germline V gene has CDR1 SNHLY and CDR2 FYNNEI. Trimming at V came to 5 bases and at J to 6 bases, leaving 10 bases not matched to a gene. This CDR3 region has 15 residues. CDR3 coding DNA: TGTGCCAGCAGTCCAATACAGGGGGCGACCGATGGCTACACCTTC. Amino acid sequence: CASSPIQGATDGYTF.

The V gene is TRBV6-5, the J gene TRBJ1-5; TRBD1 agrees at 8 bases. CDR3 length equals 15 residues. The J segment lost 9 bases and the V segment lost 7 bases, leaving 14 bases of the junction unmatched. Germline CDR1 reads MNHEY; CDR2 reads SVGAGI. The CDR3 sequence is CASTFTGAGGPPQHF. The CDR3 DNA sequence: TGTGCCAGCACCTTTACTGGGGCAGGGGGCCCGCCCCAGCATTTT.

This chain joins TRBV11-2 and TRBJ2-1; D is unresolved. Trimming pared 4 bases from V and 4 bases from J, leaving 8 bases between. CDR3 length equals 13 residues. Germline V gene data show CDR1 as SGHAT and CDR2 as FQNNGV. Here the CDR3 DNA reads TGTGCCAGCAGCTCAATCGGGTACAATGAGCAGTTCTTC. Amino acid sequence: CASSSIGYNEQFF. Full variable domain (outside the CDR3, taken from reference TRBV11-2 and TRBJ2-1): EAGVAQSPRYKIIEKRQSVAFWCNPISGHATLYWYQQILGQGPKLLIQFQNNGVVDDSQLPKDRFSAERLKGVDSTLKIQPAKLEDSAVYLCASSSIGYNEQFFGPGTRLTVL.

The J gene is TRBJ1-6, the V gene TRBV6-5, with D possibly TRBD1 on 6 matching bases. CDR1 MNHEY and CDR2 SVGAGI come from the germline V gene. The V end lost 11 bases, the J end lost 7 bases, and 18 bases lay between the germline ends. The CDR3 loop spans 14 amino acids. The CDR3 protein is CACFWGGGNSPLHF. The CDR3 DNA follows: TGTGCCTGCTTCTGGGGGGGCGGGAATTCACCCCTCCACTTT.